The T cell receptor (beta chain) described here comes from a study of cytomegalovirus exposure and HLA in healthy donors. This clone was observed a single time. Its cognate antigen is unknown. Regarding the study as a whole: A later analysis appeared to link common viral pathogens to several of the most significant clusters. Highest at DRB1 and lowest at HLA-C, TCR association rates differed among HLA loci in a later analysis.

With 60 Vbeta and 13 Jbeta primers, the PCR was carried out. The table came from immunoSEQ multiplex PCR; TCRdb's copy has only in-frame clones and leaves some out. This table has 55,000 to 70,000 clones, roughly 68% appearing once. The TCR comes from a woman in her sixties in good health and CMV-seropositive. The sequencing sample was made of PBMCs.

The CDR3 DNA sequence: TGTGCCAGCAGTTACCCGGGACTTACCTACGAGCAGTACTTC. Its protein product is CASSYPGLTYEQYF. The rearrangement uses TRBV28 and TRBJ2-7; D perhaps matches TRBD2 (6 bases). V was clipped by 4 bases and J by 2 bases, with 12 bases between them. CDR1 and CDR2 (germline): MDHEN, SYDVKM. CDR3 length: 14 residues.